These T cell receptor beta chains were read from a single sample in a study of blood T cell repertoires in COVID-19. Repertoires were generated with immunoSEQ multiplex PCR, while TCRdb's copy carries only in-frame clones and drops some. Of tens of thousands of clones in the sample, less than 80% were seen once. Sample: peripheral blood. Receptors originate from a man in his 70s with COVID-19, enrolled during active disease. Both conserved end residues are part of each CDR3. Part of the rows lack a size; the others show once, few, many or a class for expanded clones.

>TRBV6-5|TRBJ2-1|NA
CASSSQGGFNEQFF
>TRBV7-3|TRBJ2-3|NA
CASSLNGDTQYF
>TRBV9|TRBJ1-1|NA
CASSPPDGDEAFF
>TRBV2|TRBJ2-2|NA
CASRGLANTGELFF
>TRBV10-2|TRBJ2-1|NA
CASSGEREATQFF
>TRBV10-2|TRBJ1-1|NA
CASSEPVNEAFF
>TRBV4-1|TRBJ1-2|NA
CASSQERDRLYGYTF
>TRBV5-1|TRBJ2-3|NA
CASSRGQGTDTQYF
>TRBV12-3/TRBV12-4|TRBJ1-1|NA
CASRRQAEAFF
>TRBV27|TRBJ1-2|NA
CASRRTGGSSVGYTF
>TRBV18|TRBJ2-7|many
CASSPPGTRRSYEQYF
>TRBV7-9|TRBJ1-1|NA
CASSFLGEHTEAFF
>TRBV19|TRBJ2-5|NA
CASRDRGLETQYF
>TRBV2|TRBJ2-1|NA
CASSEAGGFYNEQFF
>TRBV12-3/TRBV12-4|TRBJ1-5|few
CASSPLPQPQHF
>TRBV29-1|TRBJ1-3|NA
CSVERWMPGNTIYF